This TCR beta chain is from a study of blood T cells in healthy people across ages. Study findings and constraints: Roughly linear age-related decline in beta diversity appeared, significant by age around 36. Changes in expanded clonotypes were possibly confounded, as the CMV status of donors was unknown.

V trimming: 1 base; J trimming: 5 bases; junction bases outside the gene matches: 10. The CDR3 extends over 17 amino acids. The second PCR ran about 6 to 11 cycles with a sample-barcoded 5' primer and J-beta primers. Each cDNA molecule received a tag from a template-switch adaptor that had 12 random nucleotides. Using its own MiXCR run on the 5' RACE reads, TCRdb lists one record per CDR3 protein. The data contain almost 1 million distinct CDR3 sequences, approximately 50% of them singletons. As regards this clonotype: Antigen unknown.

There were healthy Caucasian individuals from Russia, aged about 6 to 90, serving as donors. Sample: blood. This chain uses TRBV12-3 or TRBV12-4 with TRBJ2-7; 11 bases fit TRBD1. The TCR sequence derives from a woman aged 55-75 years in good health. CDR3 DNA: TGTGCCAGCAGTTTAGTCGTAGGGGGGACAGGGGGTAACGAGCAGTACTTC. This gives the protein CASSLVVGGTGGNEQYF.